Listed below are T cell receptor beta chains from one sample, sequenced in a study of blood T cell repertoires in COVID-19. Using immunoSEQ multiplex PCR, the repertoire was profiled, and TCRdb retains in-frame clones only, with some absent. The table records fewer than 350,000 clones, about 76% of them present only once. The sequencing sample was made of peripheral blood. Source of these receptors: a woman between 55 and 75 years old with active or convalescent COVID-19. Each CDR3 is given with its conserved first and last residue. Fields, in order: D gene, J gene, clone size, V gene, CDR3 DNA, CDR3 protein. A D gene is named only where the DNA matches it firmly. Size is omitted from some rows. Given values are once, few, many or a class for expanded clones.

>-|TRBJ1-1|-|TRBV10-3
TGTGCCATCAGTGCCCTTAACACTGAAGCTTTCTTT
CAISALNTEAFF
>-|TRBJ2-1|-|TRBV20-1
TGCAGTGCTAGAGAAGGACAGCTACAGTTCTTC
CSAREGQLQFF
>TRBD1|TRBJ1-5|once|TRBV7-9
TGTGCCAGCAGCTCGGGACAGGGGAATAGCAATCAGCCCCAGCATTTT
CASSSGQGNSNQPQHF
>-|TRBJ1-2|-|TRBV6-2/TRBV6-3
TGTGCCAGCAGTTATGACGGACAAAGGGGCTACACCTTC
CASSYDGQRGYTF
>TRBD1|TRBJ1-2|few|TRBV18
TGTGCCAGCTCACCACCGTTTGATGCGACAGGGGGCACCTTC
CASSPPFDATGGTF
>TRBD2|TRBJ2-1|-|TRBV7-2
TGTGCCAGCAGCTTAAATAGCGGGGGCCGGAATGAGCAGTTCTTC
CASSLNSGGRNEQFF
>TRBD2|TRBJ2-5|-|TRBV9
TGTGCCAGCAGCGTAGGTAGCGGGGGGAGCCAAGAGACCCAGTACTTC
CASSVGSGGSQETQYF
>-|TRBJ1-3|-|TRBV18
TGTGCCAGCTCACGGAGCCCGCTACCTGGTATAGGCTCTGGAAACACCATATATTTT
CASSRSPLPGIGSGNTIYF
>-|TRBJ2-1|-|TRBV18
TGTGCCAGCTCAAGTCGCAGGGGCGATTACAATGAGCAGTTCTTC
CASSSRRGDYNEQFF
>-|TRBJ1-4|-|TRBV6-2/TRBV6-3
TGTGCCAGCAGTCTCTGGCGGGGGGAAAAACTGTTTTTT
CASSLWRGEKLFF
>-|TRBJ2-7|-|TRBV7-9
TGTGCCAGCAGCTCCATCGGGGACATATCCTACGAGCAGTACTTC
CASSSIGDISYEQYF
>TRBD1|TRBJ1-5|-|TRBV19
TGTGCCAGTAGTATCACCGCAGGGGGCGCGGGGAATCAGCCCCAGCATTTT
CASSITAGGAGNQPQHF
>-|TRBJ2-7|-|TRBV29-1
TGCAGCGTTGAAGATCGGAGGTACGAGCAGTACTTC
CSVEDRRYEQYF
>-|TRBJ1-1|-|TRBV6-2/TRBV6-3
TGTGCCAGCAGTTACTACTCTGAAGCTTTCTTT
CASSYYSEAFF
>TRBD2|TRBJ2-2|-|TRBV5-1
TGCGCCAGCAGCGGTACCGGGACTATGAACACCGGGGAGCTGTTTTTT
CASSGTGTMNTGELFF
>-|TRBJ1-1|-|TRBV19
TGTGCCAGTAGTATAGATCGGGGAGGGCCGAACACTGAAGCTTTCTTT
CASSIDRGGPNTEAFF
>-|TRBJ1-1|-|TRBV10-3
TGTGCCGGGGGGGCCCTGAACACTGAAGCTTTCTTT
CAGGALNTEAFF
>-|TRBJ2-2|-|TRBV27
TGTGCCAGCAGTCCCTCGCGGGGCCGAAGCCAAGCGCCGACCGGGGAGCTGTTTTTT
CASSPSRGRSQAPTGELFF
>TRBD1|TRBJ2-2|-|TRBV2
TGTGCCAGCAGCGTCTATACCGGGACAGGGGCCACCGGGGAGCTGTTTTTT
CASSVYTGTGATGELFF
>-|TRBJ2-2|once|TRBV7-6
TGTGCCAGCAGCTTAGACCAGTTCACCGGGGAGCTGTTTTTT
CASSLDQFTGELFF
>-|TRBJ2-1|once|TRBV28
TGTGCCAGCAGTACAAAGGACTCCCCGAGCTCCTACAATGAGCAGTTCTTC
CASSTKDSPSSYNEQFF
>TRBD1|TRBJ1-6|-|TRBV19
TGTGCCAGTAGTACCACCGGGACAGCCTATAATTCACCCCTCCACTTT
CASSTTGTAYNSPLHF
>-|TRBJ1-3|-|TRBV28
TGTGCCAGCAGTCCACGGGGGGGGCAATATATGGGAAACACCATATATTTT
CASSPRGGQYMGNTIYF
>TRBD2|TRBJ2-1|-|TRBV11-2
TGTGCCAGCAGCCGCAGGACTAGCGGGGTTGAGCAGTTCTTC
CASSRRTSGVEQFF
>TRBD1|TRBJ2-1|-|TRBV29-1
TGCAGCGTAGACCCGGGACAGCACAATGAGCAGTTCTTC
CSVDPGQHNEQFF
>TRBD2|TRBJ2-3|-|TRBV5-1
TGCGCCAGCAGCCTGACTAGCGGGGGCACAGATACGCAGTATTTT
CASSLTSGGTDTQYF
>TRBD2|TRBJ2-2|-|TRBV4-3
TGCGCCAGCAGCGACGGACTAGCGGGGGTTTACACCGGGGAGCTGTTTTTT
CASSDGLAGVYTGELFF
>-|TRBJ1-1|-|TRBV7-9
TGTGCCAGCAGCTTAGAAGGGAGCGCTTTCTTT
CASSLEGSAFF
>TRBD1|TRBJ2-1|-|TRBV5-4
TGTGCCAGCAGCTCCGGGACAGGGGGCCTAGGGGGCTCCTACAATGAGCAGTTCTTC
CASSSGTGGLGGSYNEQFF
>-|TRBJ1-4|few|TRBV3-1/TRBV3-2
TGTGCCAGCAGCCAAGATAGTCACCGAGGAGGGAAACTGTTTTTT
CASSQDSHRGGKLFF
>TRBD1|TRBJ2-2|-|TRBV19
TGTGCCAGTAGTTCGACAGGGGGCACGAACGGGGAGCTGTTTTTT
CASSSTGGTNGELFF